The TCR beta chain described here comes from a study of blood T cell repertoires in COVID-19. Clones were read by immunoSEQ multiplex PCR, and TCRdb kept only the in-frame ones, dropping some. The sample lists approximately 150,000 clones; about 90% were seen once. Recruits, aged 18 to 89 years, lived in some 25 US areas. Sequences were obtained from PBMCs or T cells enriched from blood (not recorded which). This clonotype was sampled from a man in his sixties who had recovered from COVID-19.

CDR3 sequence: CASSWDTGYNSPLHF. In DNA form, the CDR3 reads TGTGCCAGCAGCTGGGACACAGGGTATAATTCACCCCTCCACTTT. The chain employs TRBV28 and TRBJ1-6, with D perhaps matching TRBD1 (6 bases). Trimming shortened V by 6 bases and J by 4 bases, and 13 bases separated the two germline ends. CDR3 length equals 15 residues. From germline, CDR1 is MDHEN and CDR2 SYDVKM.